The T cell receptor (beta chain) described here comes from a study of OX40 agonist ivuxolimab in advanced cancers. Some clones are missing from TCRdb's copy, which holds only in-frame ones; the method was immunoSEQ multiplex PCR. Here the sample spans 75,000 to 80,000 clones, approximately 80% being singletons. The germline V gene has CDR1 LNHDA and CDR2 SQIVND (reference sequence). The CDR3 spans 15 residues. Trimming removed 3 bases at V and 1 base at J, with 11 bases between. The V call is TRBV19, the J call TRBJ2-3; tentatively, D is TRBD1 (6 bases). Sequences were derived from CD4+ or CD8+ T cells sorted from blood, sampled in a trial of the OX40 agonist ivuxolimab. The TCR originated in an adult with an advanced solid tumor such as melanoma, head and neck, liver or kidney cancer. The CDR3 coding sequence is TGTGCCAGTAGTATGGGGGCAGGGCGCACAGATACGCAGTATTTT. Residues: CASSMGAGRTDTQYF.